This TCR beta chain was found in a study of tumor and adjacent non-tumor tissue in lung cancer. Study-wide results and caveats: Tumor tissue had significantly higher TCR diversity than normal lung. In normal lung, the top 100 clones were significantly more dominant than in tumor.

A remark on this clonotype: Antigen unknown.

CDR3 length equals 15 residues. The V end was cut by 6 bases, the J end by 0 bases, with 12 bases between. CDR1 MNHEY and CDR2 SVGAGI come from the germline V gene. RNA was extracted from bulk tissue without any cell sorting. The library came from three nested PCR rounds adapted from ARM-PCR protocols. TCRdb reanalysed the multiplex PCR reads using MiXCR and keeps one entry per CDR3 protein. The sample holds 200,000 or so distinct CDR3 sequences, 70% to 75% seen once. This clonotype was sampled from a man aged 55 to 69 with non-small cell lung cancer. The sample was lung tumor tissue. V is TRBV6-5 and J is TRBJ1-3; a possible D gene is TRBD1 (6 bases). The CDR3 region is CASSPDRSSGNTIYF. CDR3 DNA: TGTGCCAGCAGCCCCGACAGGAGCTCTGGAAACACCATATATTTT.